Following are 18 T cell receptor beta chains from one sample sequenced in a study of cytomegalovirus exposure and HLA in healthy donors. 60 Vbeta and 13 Jbeta primers were used in PCR. Profiled with immunoSEQ multiplex PCR; TCRdb holds only in-frame clones, not every one. The sample yields some 90,000 clones, under 80% seen once. The sample was PBMCs. The receptors shown here come from a boy aged 5-17 years in good health and CMV-seronegative.

The gene calls are TRBV4-3 and TRBJ2-3; D is possibly TRBD2 (6 bases). This CDR3 is built from 14 residues. Looked up from germline, CDR1 is LGHNA and CDR2 is YSLEER. Trimming removed 1 base from V and 11 bases from J, with 16 bases in between. CDR3 region: CASSQAPRGERQYF. CDR3 DNA: TGCGCCAGCAGCCAAGCCCCGCGGGGTGAAAGGCAGTATTTT.

V gene TRBV19 combines with J gene TRBJ1-1; D possibly corresponds to TRBD1 (6 bases). V was shortened by 7 bases and J by 2 bases, with 17 bases between the two germline ends. This CDR3 comprises 15 residues. Germline V gene sequence: CDR1 LNHDA, CDR2 SQIVND (reference sequence). CDR3 region: CASTTDTGTNTEAFF. In DNA, the CDR3 is TGTGCCAGTACCACGGACACGGGGACAAACACTGAAGCTTTCTTT.

The chain is built from TRBV30 and TRBJ2-7; no clear D. Germline V gene data show CDR1 as GTSNPN and CDR2 as SVGIG (reference sequence). The CDR3 loop spans 10 amino acids. V gave up 1 base and J gave up 6 bases, with 4 bases separating them. The CDR3 nucleotides read TGTGCCTGGAGTGATCTCGAGCAGTACTTC. Encoded protein: CAWSDLEQYF.

The V call is TRBV28, the J call TRBJ2-1; possibly TRBD1 for D (6 bases). CDR1 MDHEN and CDR2 SYDVKM come from the germline V gene. CDR3 length: 14 amino acids. V lost 8 bases and J 0 bases, leaving 11 bases between the germline ends. In DNA form, the CDR3 reads TGTGCCAGCGGAACGACAGGCTCCTACAATGAGCAGTTCTTC. This encodes CASGTTGSYNEQFF.

This clone is a singleton in its sample. The chain joins TRBV30 to TRBJ2-1, with TRBD2 matching 11 bases. Germline CDR1 reads GTSNPN; CDR2 reads SVGIG (reference sequence). V lost 7 bases and J lost 4; bases outside the gene matches: 3. This CDR3 contains 13 residues. The DNA of the CDR3 is TGTGCCTCCCGACTAGCGGGGTACAATGAGCAGTTCTTC. Its translation is CASRLAGYNEQFF.

This chain links TRBV4-3 with TRBJ1-6; D ambiguous. The CDR3 totals 15 residues. V lost 0 bases to trimming and J lost 5 bases, with 8 bases between them. The germline V gene encodes CDR1 LGHNA and CDR2 YSLEER. CDR3 nucleotides: TGCGCCAGCAGCCAAGATAGCCCGAATAATTCACCCCTCCACTTT. Translation gives CASSQDSPNNSPLHF.

This clone has more than one count but fewer than ten. This chain connects TRBV29-1 to TRBJ2-1, with 10 nucleotides matching TRBD1. The CDR3 extends over 14 amino acids. Germline CDR1 reads SQVTM; CDR2 reads ANQGSEA. The trim removed 7 bases at V and 0 bases at J, leaving 3 bases unmatched. The CDR3 loop is CSGRTGGSYNEQFF. The CDR3 region has the DNA TGCAGCGGAAGGACAGGGGGCTCCTACAATGAGCAGTTCTTC.

The chain has TRBV10-3 and TRBJ1-5; possible D gene TRBD1, 6 bases. V was pared by 6 bases and J by 7 bases, with 16 bases between. Germline V gives CDR1 ENHRY, CDR2 SYGVKD. The CDR3 is 14 residues long. CDR3 amino acids: CAISRDTSGQPQHF. CDR3 sequence (DNA): TGTGCCATCAGCCGGGACACCTCGGGCCAGCCCCAGCATTTT.

J is TRBJ2-7 and V is TRBV10-1; 7 bases align to TRBD1. Germline V gives CDR1 WNHNN, CDR2 SYGVQD (reference sequence). V shed 4 bases, J shed 2 bases, and the junction held 11 bases outside the gene matches. This CDR3 has 16 amino acids. This chain's CDR3 is CASSVDPGQRTYEQYF. The CDR3 DNA reads TGCGCCAGCAGTGTCGATCCGGGACAGCGAACCTACGAGCAGTACTTC.

The chain recombines TRBV2 with TRBJ1-2; the match to TRBD1 covers 11 bases. The trim removed 5 bases at V and 4 bases at J, leaving 6 bases unmatched. This CDR3 is 15 amino acids long. Germline loops: CDR1 SNHLY, CDR2 FYNNEI. The CDR3 DNA sequence: TGTGCCAGCAGTCCCGGGACAGGGGGGGGCTATGGCTACACCTTC. It yields the protein CASSPGTGGGYGYTF.

The genes are TRBV4-3 and TRBJ2-7, with a tentative D call TRBD2 (6 bases). V shed 0 bases and J shed 2 bases, with 8 bases lying between them. There are 14 residues in the CDR3. The V gene's germline CDR1 is LGHNA and CDR2 YSLEER. The CDR3 DNA follows: TGCGCCAGCAGCCAAGAGCGGGGAGCCTACGAGCAGTACTTC. It codes for CASSQERGAYEQYF.

Written as DNA, the CDR3 is TGCAGCGTTGCGGACACCCGATTCTACGAGCAGTACTTC. It encodes CSVADTRFYEQYF. This chain uses TRBV29-1 with TRBJ2-7, with D perhaps TRBD1 (5 bases). This CDR3 spans 13 amino acids. V was shortened by 4 bases and J by 3 bases, with 13 bases between the two germline ends. The germline V gene encodes CDR1 SQVTM and CDR2 ANQGSEA.

Remarks on this clone: Other nucleotide sequences from this sample produce the same CDR3. The gene calls are TRBV7-9 and TRBJ2-3, with 7 nucleotides matching TRBD2. From germline, CDR1 is SEHNR and CDR2 FQNEAQ (reference sequence). V was clipped by 1 base and J by 3 bases; unmatched bases: 4. The length of the CDR3 is 15 residues. The CDR3 protein is CASSLGLANTDTQYF. For the CDR3, the DNA is TGTGCCAGCAGCTTAGGACTAGCTAATACAGATACGCAGTATTTT.

J is TRBJ2-7 and V is TRBV7-2; 11 bases fit TRBD2. Germline V gene data show CDR1 as SGHTA and CDR2 as FQGNSA. This CDR3 is built from 14 residues. V lost 1 base to trimming and J lost 7 bases; unmatched junction nucleotides: 3. The CDR3 reads CASSLGLAGGEQYF. CDR3 sequence (DNA): TGTGCCAGCAGCTTAGGCCTAGCGGGAGGTGAGCAGTACTTC.

Points on this clone: The identical CDR3 is also encoded by other nucleotide sequences in the sample. CDR3 sequence: CASSLTGGNTEAFF. The CDR3 nucleotides are TGTGCCAGCAGCTTAACGGGGGGGAACACTGAAGCTTTCTTT. The gene calls are TRBV7-9 and TRBJ1-1; possible D gene TRBD1, 5 bases. V was clipped by 2 bases and J by 1 base, with 8 bases between them. The CDR3 contains 14 residues. The germline gives CDR1 SEHNR, CDR2 FQNEAQ (reference sequence).

The chain has TRBV5-1 and TRBJ2-5, with no clear D. The CDR3 spans 12 residues. V lost 0 bases and J 4 bases, leaving 4 bases between the germline ends. Germline-derived CDR1 and CDR2 are SGHRS and YFSETQ. CDR3 in DNA: TGCGCCAGCAGCTTGGCCGGAGAGACCCAGTACTTC. Translating gives CASSLAGETQYF.

The chain has TRBV4-1 and TRBJ1-5, with 8 bases fitting TRBD1. The CDR3 contains 18 residues. V shed 3 bases and J 6 bases; nucleotides not matched to a gene: 16. The V gene's germline CDR1 is MGHRA and CDR2 YSYEKL. As DNA, the CDR3 is TGCGCCAGCAGCCAGTTTCAGGGGGCTCGGGTGGTGGTTCAGCCCCAGCATTTT. Translation gives CASSQFQGARVVVQPQHF.

V and J are TRBV5-1 and TRBJ1-1; tentative D call: TRBD1 (5 bases). The CDR3 has 12 residues. The V gene's germline CDR1 is SGHRS and CDR2 YFSETQ. Trimming stripped 0 bases from V and 10 bases from J, with 10 bases between. The CDR3 reads CASSLEGYGAFF. CDR3 bases: TGCGCCAGCAGCTTGGAGGGGTACGGAGCTTTCTTT.